The sequence of this T cell receptor (beta chain) was determined in a study of OX40 agonist ivuxolimab in advanced cancers. Trimming shortened V by 6 bases and J by 0 bases, and 11 bases separated the two germline ends. The CDR3 covers 14 residues. Germline-derived CDR1 and CDR2 are SGHTA and FQGNSA. Method: immunoSEQ multiplex PCR; TCRdb's copy keeps in-frame clones and lacks some. This sample has around 45,000 clones, with about four fifths found just once. This specimen was CD4+ or CD8+ T cells sorted from blood, taken in a trial of the OX40 agonist ivuxolimab. The chain links TRBV7-2 to TRBJ1-2; D is ambiguous. The clonotype was recovered from an adult with an advanced solid tumor such as melanoma, head and neck, liver or kidney cancer. The CDR3 loop reads CASSRETANYGYTF. The CDR3 DNA follows: TGTGCCAGCAGTAGAGAAACAGCTAACTATGGCTACACCTTC. Supplemented by reference TRBV7-2 and TRBJ1-2, the full variable domain reads GAGVSQSPSNKVTEKGKDVELRCDPISGHTALYWYRQSLGQGLEFLIYFQGNSAPDKSGLPSDRFSAERTGGSVSTLTIQRTQQEDSAVYLCASSRETANYGYTFGSGTRLTVV.